This entry lists 3 T cell receptor beta chains sequenced from one sample in a study of post-analysis software for immune sequencing data. Study results and limitations: Roughly 5 TRBV segments, TRBV5-6, TRBV5-1 and TRBV20-1 among them, were found more frequent in patients than controls.

These receptors lack a known antigen. Each TCR beta cDNA library carried unique molecular identifiers. Using its own MiXCR run on the PCR reads, TCRdb lists one record per CDR3 protein. In the table there are approximately 770,000 distinct CDR3 sequences, roughly 50% of which are singletons. The specimen was blood. The source is a girl between 10 and 17 years old with multiple sclerosis.

This chain joins TRBV6-5 and TRBJ2-3; D remains unclear. This CDR3 region has 12 residues. The germline V and J ends were trimmed by 7 bases and 0 bases, with 5 bases remaining between them. From germline, CDR1 is MNHEY and CDR2 SVGAGI. The CDR3, as DNA: TGTGCCAGCAAATCCAGCACAGATACGCAGTATTTT. It translates to CASKSSTDTQYF.

The rearrangement links TRBV19 to TRBJ1-1, with D unclear. CDR3 length: 13 residues. The ends were cut back, 6 bases at V and 1 base at J, with 9 bases in the middle. The germline CDR1 and CDR2 sequences are LNHDA and SQIVND (reference sequence). The CDR3 sequence is CASSVTANTEAFF. The CDR3 DNA reads TGTGCCAGTAGCGTCACAGCGAACACTGAAGCTTTCTTT.

The gene calls are TRBV5-1 and TRBJ1-2, with D possibly being TRBD1 (6 bases). The ends were cut back, 1 base at V and 7 bases at J, with 14 bases in the middle. CDR1 and CDR2 (germline): SGHRS, YFSETQ. The length of the CDR3 is 14 residues. The CDR3 loop is CASSLTGLVSGYTF. In nucleotides, the CDR3 is TGCGCCAGCAGCTTGACAGGGTTGGTTTCTGGCTACACCTTC.